This is a list of T cell receptor beta chains from one sample in a study of identical twins. TCRdb re-called the 5' RACE reads through MiXCR, storing one row per CDR3 protein. There are about 530,000 distinct CDR3 sequences in the sample; roughly 15% occur only once, and roughly 0.43% lies in the top ten. The sample also formed part of further work on yellow fever vaccine responses in identical twins.

Sequenced: CD4+ T cells sorted from blood. These receptors came from a woman in her late teens or twenties in good health. Each CDR3 is given with its conserved first and last residue. The D gene is left open where the match is weak. The size of a clone is reported for some rows only, either as once, few or many, or as a class for expanded clones.

clone size: NA; D gene: NA; J gene: TRBJ2-7; CDR3 length: 13; V gene: TRBV19; CDR3 protein: CMGASIVLIEQYF; CDR3 DNA: TGTATGGGCGCATCCATCGTTTTGATCGAGCAGTACTTC
clone size: NA; D gene: TRBD2; J gene: TRBJ2-7; CDR3 length: 16; V gene: TRBV5-4; CDR3 protein: CASSLYIGRFGNEQYF; CDR3 DNA: TGTGCCAGCAGCTTGTACATCGGGAGGTTTGGGAACGAGCAGTACTTC
clone size: NA; D gene: NA; J gene: TRBJ2-2; CDR3 length: 14; V gene: TRBV6-1; CDR3 protein: CASSSDPNTGELFF; CDR3 DNA: TGTGCCAGCAGCTCCGATCCGAACACCGGGGAGCTGTTTTTT
clone size: NA; D gene: TRBD2; J gene: TRBJ2-1; CDR3 length: 12; V gene: TRBV14; CDR3 protein: CASSWGLAEQFF; CDR3 DNA: TGTGCCAGCAGCTGGGGACTAGCGGAGCAGTTCTTC
clone size: few; D gene: NA; J gene: TRBJ2-2; CDR3 length: 14; V gene: TRBV10-1; CDR3 protein: CASSPQLGAGELFF; CDR3 DNA: TGCGCCAGCAGTCCACAGTTGGGAGCCGGGGAGCTGTTTTTT
clone size: NA; D gene: TRBD1; J gene: TRBJ2-1; CDR3 length: 16; V gene: TRBV12-3/TRBV12-4; CDR3 protein: CASRLQGVSSYNEQFF; CDR3 DNA: TGTGCCAGCAGACTACAGGGGGTAAGCTCCTACAATGAGCAGTTCTTC
clone size: NA; D gene: NA; J gene: TRBJ2-1; CDR3 length: 11; V gene: TRBV13; CDR3 protein: CASRRVDEQFF; CDR3 DNA: TGTGCCAGCAGGAGGGTGGATGAGCAGTTCTTC
clone size: few; D gene: TRBD2; J gene: TRBJ2-1; CDR3 length: 18; V gene: TRBV4-1; CDR3 protein: CASSQDPLAGGTYNEQFF; CDR3 DNA: TGCGCCAGCAGCCAAGATCCCCTAGCGGGGGGTACCTACAATGAGCAGTTCTTC
clone size: few; D gene: NA; J gene: TRBJ2-2; CDR3 length: 11; V gene: TRBV15; CDR3 protein: CATSRAGELFF; CDR3 DNA: TGTGCCACCAGCAGAGCCGGGGAGCTGTTTTTT
clone size: few; D gene: NA; J gene: TRBJ1-3; CDR3 length: 15; V gene: TRBV12-3/TRBV12-4; CDR3 protein: CASSPRGAPRNTIYF; CDR3 DNA: TGTGCCAGCAGTCCTAGGGGCGCCCCGAGAAACACCATATATTTT
clone size: NA; D gene: TRBD2; J gene: TRBJ2-1; CDR3 length: 13; V gene: TRBV15; CDR3 protein: CATSRVGTSVFFF; CDR3 DNA: TGTGCCACCAGCAGAGTTGGGACTAGCGTTTTTTTCTTC
clone size: few; D gene: TRBD1; J gene: TRBJ2-2; CDR3 length: 17; V gene: TRBV5-1; CDR3 protein: CASNSVGQGRVTGELFF; CDR3 DNA: TGCGCCAGCAACTCGGTCGGACAGGGAAGGGTAACCGGGGAGCTGTTTTTT
clone size: many; D gene: NA; J gene: TRBJ2-1; CDR3 length: 13; V gene: TRBV10-2; CDR3 protein: CASRDTSYNEQFF; CDR3 DNA: TGCGCCAGCCGGGACACTTCCTACAATGAGCAGTTCTTC
clone size: few; D gene: NA; J gene: TRBJ2-1; CDR3 length: 18; V gene: TRBV14; CDR3 protein: CASSQDLFSGGSYNEQFF; CDR3 DNA: TGTGCCAGCAGCCAAGATCTCTTTAGCGGAGGCTCCTACAATGAGCAGTTCTTC
clone size: many; D gene: TRBD1; J gene: TRBJ1-6; CDR3 length: 15; V gene: TRBV12-3/TRBV12-4; CDR3 protein: CASSLRDRGNSPLHF; CDR3 DNA: TGTGCCAGCAGTTTGAGGGACAGGGGTAATTCACCCCTCCACTTT
clone size: NA; D gene: TRBD1; J gene: TRBJ2-3; CDR3 length: 14; V gene: TRBV5-1; CDR3 protein: CASSLATGPDTQYF; CDR3 DNA: TGCGCCAGCAGCTTGGCGACAGGGCCAGATACGCAGTATTTT
clone size: NA; D gene: TRBD2; J gene: TRBJ2-1; CDR3 length: 14; V gene: TRBV25-1; CDR3 protein: CASSGLAGQQEQFF; CDR3 DNA: TGTGCCAGCAGTGGTCTAGCGGGCCAGCAGGAGCAGTTCTTC
clone size: NA; D gene: NA; J gene: TRBJ1-6; CDR3 length: 13; V gene: TRBV2; CDR3 protein: CASSSDGYSPLHF; CDR3 DNA: TGTGCCAGCAGCTCGGATGGGTACTCACCCCTCCACTTT
clone size: few; D gene: NA; J gene: TRBJ2-1; CDR3 length: 13; V gene: TRBV7-3; CDR3 protein: CASSLIPGDEQFF; CDR3 DNA: TGTGCCAGCAGCTTAATCCCGGGGGACGAGCAGTTCTTC
clone size: few; D gene: TRBD2; J gene: TRBJ2-1; CDR3 length: 14; V gene: TRBV29-1; CDR3 protein: CSVVGLASYNEQFF; CDR3 DNA: TGCAGCGTTGTGGGACTAGCTTCCTACAATGAGCAGTTCTTC
clone size: NA; D gene: NA; J gene: TRBJ2-1; CDR3 length: 12; V gene: TRBV27; CDR3 protein: CASSPRLGEQFF; CDR3 DNA: TGTGCCAGCAGTCCTCGGTTAGGTGAGCAGTTCTTC
clone size: NA; D gene: NA; J gene: TRBJ2-3; CDR3 length: 16; V gene: TRBV7-9; CDR3 protein: CASSLARSQVWDTQYF; CDR3 DNA: TGTGCCAGCAGCTTAGCGAGGTCACAGGTATGGGATACGCAGTATTTT
clone size: many; D gene: NA; J gene: TRBJ1-1; CDR3 length: 14; V gene: TRBV12-3/TRBV12-4; CDR3 protein: CASSRSRVSTEAFF; CDR3 DNA: TGTGCCAGCAGTCGATCCAGGGTAAGCACTGAAGCTTTCTTT
clone size: many; D gene: NA; J gene: TRBJ2-1; CDR3 length: 15; V gene: TRBV27; CDR3 protein: CASSLQQSWELKQFF; CDR3 DNA: TGTGCCAGCAGTTTACAACAGAGCTGGGAATTGAAGCAGTTCTTC
clone size: NA; D gene: NA; J gene: TRBJ1-2; CDR3 length: 14; V gene: TRBV10-3; CDR3 protein: CATNLQSTNYGYTF; CDR3 DNA: TGTGCCACCAACCTACAGAGTACAAACTATGGCTACACCTTC
clone size: few; D gene: TRBD2; J gene: TRBJ2-3; CDR3 length: 18; V gene: TRBV20-1; CDR3 protein: CSARDTSGSNLGVDTQYF; CDR3 DNA: TGCAGTGCTAGAGATACTAGCGGGAGTAATCTAGGCGTAGATACGCAGTATTTT
clone size: NA; D gene: NA; J gene: TRBJ1-1; CDR3 length: 14; V gene: TRBV20-1; CDR3 protein: CSARDRGIAAEAFF; CDR3 DNA: TGCAGTGCTAGAGATCGGGGGATTGCCGCTGAAGCTTTCTTT
clone size: many; D gene: NA; J gene: TRBJ2-7; CDR3 length: 16; V gene: TRBV28; CDR3 protein: CASPYQGPREPYEQYF; CDR3 DNA: TGTGCCAGCCCGTATCAGGGACCGAGGGAACCCTACGAGCAGTACTTC
clone size: NA; D gene: NA; J gene: TRBJ1-1; CDR3 length: 15; V gene: TRBV15; CDR3 protein: CATSRETSVRVEAFF; CDR3 DNA: TGTGCCACCAGCAGAGAGACGTCGGTAAGGGTTGAAGCTTTCTTT
clone size: NA; D gene: TRBD2; J gene: TRBJ2-1; CDR3 length: 15; V gene: TRBV3-1; CDR3 protein: CASSKGGLVFAEQFF; CDR3 DNA: TGTGCCAGCAGCAAAGGCGGACTAGTCTTCGCTGAGCAGTTCTTC
clone size: NA; D gene: NA; J gene: TRBJ2-3; CDR3 length: 13; V gene: TRBV25-1; CDR3 protein: CASKEWSTDTQYF; CDR3 DNA: TGTGCCTCTAAGGAGTGGAGCACAGATACGCAGTATTTT
clone size: few; D gene: NA; J gene: TRBJ1-1; CDR3 length: 14; V gene: TRBV28; CDR3 protein: CASSWIVGGTEAFF; CDR3 DNA: TGTGCCAGCAGTTGGATCGTGGGCGGCACTGAAGCTTTCTTT
clone size: few; D gene: TRBD2; J gene: TRBJ2-3; CDR3 length: 16; V gene: TRBV5-1; CDR3 protein: CASSHTLASGTDTQYF; CDR3 DNA: TGCGCCAGCAGCCACACACTAGCGAGTGGCACAGATACGCAGTATTTT
clone size: NA; D gene: TRBD2; J gene: TRBJ2-1; CDR3 length: 15; V gene: TRBV29-1; CDR3 protein: CSVWTSGSIGNEQFF; CDR3 DNA: TGCAGCGTTTGGACTAGCGGGAGTATTGGTAATGAGCAGTTCTTC
clone size: NA; D gene: NA; J gene: TRBJ2-2; CDR3 length: 15; V gene: TRBV25-1; CDR3 protein: CASSETTLYTGELFF; CDR3 DNA: TGTGCCAGCAGTGAGACGACACTATACACCGGGGAGCTGTTTTTT
clone size: NA; D gene: TRBD2; J gene: TRBJ2-2; CDR3 length: 14; V gene: TRBV20-1; CDR3 protein: CSVPREGSIGELFF; CDR3 DNA: TGCAGTGTCCCTCGGGAGGGGAGCATCGGGGAGCTGTTTTTT
clone size: NA; D gene: TRBD1; J gene: TRBJ2-2; CDR3 length: 15; V gene: TRBV6-1; CDR3 protein: CASSKDRRNTGELFF; CDR3 DNA: TGTGCCAGCAGCAAGGACAGGAGGAACACCGGGGAGCTGTTTTTT
clone size: many; D gene: TRBD2; J gene: TRBJ2-5; CDR3 length: 15; V gene: TRBV5-1; CDR3 protein: CASSFSGSGQETQYF; CDR3 DNA: TGCGCCAGCAGCTTTAGCGGGAGTGGCCAAGAGACCCAGTACTTC
clone size: few; D gene: NA; J gene: TRBJ2-2; CDR3 length: 16; V gene: TRBV5-1; CDR3 protein: CASSLFAGLDTGELFF; CDR3 DNA: TGCGCCAGCAGCTTGTTCGCAGGGTTGGACACCGGGGAGCTGTTTTTT
clone size: few; D gene: NA; J gene: TRBJ2-3; CDR3 length: 14; V gene: TRBV20-1; CDR3 protein: CSAPRGGFSDTQYF; CDR3 DNA: TGCAGTGCACCACGGGGCGGGTTTTCGGATACGCAGTATTTT
clone size: NA; D gene: NA; J gene: TRBJ2-2; CDR3 length: 16; V gene: TRBV21-1; CDR3 protein: CASSLTGDPGAGELFF; CDR3 DNA: TGTGCCAGCAGCTTAACAGGGGATCCGGGGGCCGGGGAGCTGTTTTTT
clone size: few; D gene: TRBD2; J gene: TRBJ2-1; CDR3 length: 17; V gene: TRBV12-3/TRBV12-4; CDR3 protein: CASVTSGGGSSYNEQFF; CDR3 DNA: TGTGCCAGCGTTACTAGCGGGGGGGGTAGCTCCTACAATGAGCAGTTCTTC
clone size: few; D gene: NA; J gene: TRBJ2-1; CDR3 length: 11; V gene: TRBV2; CDR3 protein: CATSTGDEQFF; CDR3 DNA: TGTGCCACTTCGACGGGGGATGAGCAGTTCTTC
clone size: NA; D gene: TRBD2; J gene: TRBJ2-1; CDR3 length: 16; V gene: TRBV5-1; CDR3 protein: CASSLIALAGGAEQFF; CDR3 DNA: TGCGCCAGCAGCTTGATCGCACTAGCGGGAGGGGCTGAGCAGTTCTTC
clone size: few; D gene: NA; J gene: TRBJ1-1; CDR3 length: 14; V gene: TRBV20-1; CDR3 protein: CSASIGGMNTEAFF; CDR3 DNA: TGCAGTGCTAGCATCGGGGGAATGAACACTGAAGCTTTCTTT
clone size: NA; D gene: NA; J gene: TRBJ2-3; CDR3 length: 15; V gene: TRBV12-3/TRBV12-4; CDR3 protein: CASSLYWGAADTQYF; CDR3 DNA: TGTGCCAGCAGTTTATATTGGGGGGCAGCAGATACGCAGTATTTT
clone size: few; D gene: TRBD1; J gene: TRBJ2-7; CDR3 length: 14; V gene: TRBV28; CDR3 protein: CASSPPGQYYEQYF; CDR3 DNA: TGTGCCAGCAGTCCCCCGGGACAGTACTACGAGCAGTACTTC